The 26 T cell receptor beta chains in this list originate from one sample, sequenced in a study of blood T cell repertoires in COVID-19. Measured with immunoSEQ multiplex PCR; TCRdb has only the in-frame clones, and not every one. The sample has about 42,000 clones; more than 80% are singletons. Sequenced material: peripheral blood. The receptors come from a man younger than 40 with active or convalescent COVID-19.

The V and J genes are TRBV27 and TRBJ2-5; D is perhaps TRBD2 (6 bases). Trimming pared 10 bases from V and 5 bases from J, leaving 29 bases between. The germline V gene has CDR1 MNHEY and CDR2 SMNVEV (reference sequence). CDR3 length equals 17 residues. CDR3 nucleotides: TGTGCCACCAAGGGGCGGTTGGCCGGGACTCCAAGGGAGACCCAGTACTTC. Its translation: CATKGRLAGTPRETQYF.

This sequence joins TRBV7-8 and TRBJ2-3, with 12 bases aligning to TRBD2. This CDR3 is built from 15 residues. Trimming took 5 bases from V and 6 from J; bases not matched to a gene: 6. Per the germline V gene, CDR1 is SGHVS and CDR2 is FQNEAQ. CDR3 amino acids: CASSPRLAGVDTQYF. CDR3 DNA: TGTGCCAGCAGCCCCAGACTAGCGGGAGTGGATACGCAGTATTTT.

The rearrangement uses TRBV7-9 and TRBJ2-3; D unresolved. V lost 0 bases, J lost 6 bases, and 13 bases lay in between. This CDR3 is 15 amino acids long. From germline, CDR1 is SEHNR and CDR2 FQNEAQ (reference sequence). This chain's CDR3 is CASSLALRIADTQYF. CDR3 nucleotides: TGTGCCAGCAGCTTAGCCCTGCGGATCGCCGATACGCAGTATTTT.

The J gene is TRBJ2-1, the V gene TRBV10-1, with TRBD2 matching over 13 bases. The CDR3 length is 15 residues. Germline CDR1 reads WNHNN; CDR2 reads SYGVQD (reference sequence). The V gene end was trimmed by 6 bases and the J gene end by 7 bases; junction bases not matched to a gene: 6. The CDR3 DNA sequence: TGCGCCAGCAGCTCTGGACTAGCGGGAGTTAATGAGCAGTTCTTC. Protein sequence: CASSSGLAGVNEQFF.

This rearrangement joins TRBV5-6 to TRBJ2-2, with 7 bases identical to TRBD2. J gave up 2 bases and V 1 base, and 5 bases lay outside the gene matches. Looked up from germline, CDR1 is SGHDT and CDR2 is YYEEEE. This CDR3 has 16 amino acids. This chain's CDR3 is CASSLLSGVNTGELFF. The DNA for the CDR3 is TGTGCCAGCAGCTTGCTCAGCGGGGTCAACACCGGGGAGCTGTTTTTT.

The V and J genes are TRBV7-9 and TRBJ2-7, with 7 bases aligning to TRBD2. This CDR3 has 15 residues. CDR1 SEHNR and CDR2 FQNEAQ come from the germline V gene (reference sequence). The J segment lost 1 base and the V segment lost 1 base, leaving 4 bases of the junction unmatched. The chain's CDR3 is CASSLVASGSYEQYF. As DNA, the CDR3 is TGTGCCAGCAGCTTAGTGGCTAGCGGTTCCTACGAGCAGTACTTC.

The chain has TRBV20-1 and TRBJ1-3; D gene unclear. The V end was cut by 6 bases, the J end by 0 bases, with 3 bases between. The CDR3 sequence is 11 residues long. Germline CDR1 DFQATT, CDR2 SNEGSKA (reference sequence). The CDR3 loop is CSANSGNTIYF. The CDR3 DNA sequence: TGCAGTGCCAACTCTGGAAACACCATATATTTT.

The V and J genes are TRBV28 and TRBJ2-7, with 8 nucleotides matching TRBD2. Losses at the gene ends were 6 bases for V and 2 bases for J; bases not matched to a gene: 6. The CDR3 has 14 residues. Germline V gene data show CDR1 as MDHEN and CDR2 as SYDVKM. The CDR3 sequence: CASSRGGRTYEQYV. CDR3 nucleotide sequence: TGTGCCAGCAGCCGGGGCGGGAGGACCTACGAGCAGTACGTC.

The chain is built from TRBV5-8 and TRBJ1-2; no clear D gene. CDR1 and CDR2 (germline): SGHTS, YDEGEE. The CDR3 extends over 14 amino acids. The V end lost 0 bases, the J end lost 4 bases, and 10 bases lay between the germline ends. CDR3 sequence: CASSLGPRGYGYTF. CDR3 bases: TGTGCCAGCAGCTTGGGCCCCCGGGGCTATGGCTACACCTTC.

The chain joins TRBV5-6 to TRBJ1-1; D unresolved. Germline CDR1 and CDR2: SGHDT and YYEEEE. Trimming stripped 3 bases from V and 6 bases from J, with 12 bases between. This CDR3 region has 13 residues. For the CDR3, the DNA is TGTGCCAGCAGCTGGAACCTCGGGGCTGAAGCTTTCTTT. Protein sequence: CASSWNLGAEAFF.

The V call is TRBV9, the J call TRBJ2-5, with TRBD2 identical over 11 bases. This CDR3 spans 17 amino acids. CDR1 and CDR2 (germline): SGDLS, YYNGEE. After removal of 0 bases from V and 2 bases from J, the junction contained 6 bases not matched to a gene. The CDR3 spells CASSVVETSGAQETQYF. The CDR3 nucleotides read TGTGCCAGCAGCGTAGTGGAGACTAGCGGGGCACAAGAGACCCAGTACTTC. The whole variable domain, filled in from reference TRBV9 and TRBJ2-5, reads DSGVTQTPKHLITATGQRVTLRCSPRSGDLSVYWYQQSLDQGLQFLIQYYNGEERAKGNILERFSAQQFPDLHSELNLSSLELGDSALYFCASSVVETSGAQETQYFGPGTRLLVL.

There are a few counts of this clone. The rearrangement links TRBV10-1 to TRBJ1-2; 7 nucleotides align to TRBD1. J was trimmed by 7 bases and V by 2 bases; bases with no gene match: 7. CDR1 is WNHNN and CDR2 is SYGVQD in the germline V gene (reference sequence). The CDR3 runs to 14 residues. In DNA form, the CDR3 reads TGCGCCAGCAGTGAGAATAGACAGGGCCCTGGCTACACCTTC. As protein: CASSENRQGPGYTF.

In this sample, this clone turned up once. The V gene is TRBV12-3 or TRBV12-4, the J gene TRBJ1-1; TRBD1 matches at 8 bases. The CDR3 has 13 amino acids. The V and J ends lost 5 bases and 8 bases, in that order; junction bases with no gene match: 7. DNA of the CDR3: TGTGCCAGCAGTCTCCACTGGACAGGGGAAGCTTTCTTT. It specifies CASSLHWTGEAFF.

This sequence joins TRBV5-8 and TRBJ2-1, with 7 nucleotides matching TRBD2. The CDR3 spans 16 residues. V was pared by 4 bases and J by 5 bases, with 12 bases of the junction left unmatched. Looked up from germline, CDR1 is SGHTS and CDR2 is YDEGEE. Written as DNA, the CDR3 is TGTGCCAGCAGCATCGGACTAGACAGTCGCCACAATGAGCAGTTCTTC. This encodes CASSIGLDSRHNEQFF.

This clone was seen a few times. V and J are TRBV30 and TRBJ2-1, with a weak D call TRBD2 (6 bases). Germline values: CDR1 GTSNPN, CDR2 SVGIG (reference sequence). This CDR3 comprises 12 residues. The CDR3 region is CAQVGGYNEQFF. CDR3 sequence (DNA): TGTGCTCAAGTAGGAGGGTACAATGAGCAGTTCTTC. Based on the CDR3 plus reference TRBV30 and TRBJ2-1, the full variable domain is SQTIHQWPATLVQPVGSPLSLECTVEGTSNPNLYWYRQAAGRGLQLLFYSVGIGQISSEVPQNLSASRPQDRQFILSSKKLLLSDSGFYLCAQVGGYNEQFFGPGTRLTVL.

This rearrangement joins TRBV19 to TRBJ2-3, with 7 bases fitting TRBD2. The CDR3 length is 15 residues. The V and J ends lost 1 base and 0 bases, in that order; junction bases with no gene match: 1. CDR1 and CDR2 from the germline V gene are LNHDA and SQIVND (reference sequence). CDR3 residues: CASSIVLASTDTQYF. In nucleotides, the CDR3 is TGTGCCAGTAGTATAGTACTAGCGAGCACAGATACGCAGTATTTT.

The chain has TRBV2 and TRBJ2-5; 9 positions agree with TRBD2. V shed 7 bases and J 1 base; nucleotides not matched to a gene: 10. The CDR3 totals 16 residues. Germline CDR1 SNHLY, CDR2 FYNNEI. The CDR3 reads CASTSELAGSQETQYF. The CDR3, as DNA: TGTGCCAGCACCTCGGAGCTAGCGGGGAGCCAAGAGACCCAGTACTTC.

This chain uses TRBV27 with TRBJ1-5, with 7 bases fitting TRBD1. The V segment lost 2 bases and the J segment 6 bases; nucleotides outside the gene matches: 4. This CDR3 is built from 14 residues. CDR1 is MNHEY, CDR2 SMNVEV, per germline (reference sequence). CDR3 sequence reads: CASSLRQGGQPQHF. The CDR3 DNA follows: TGTGCCAGCAGTTTACGACAGGGTGGTCAGCCCCAGCATTTT.

The chain links TRBV19 to TRBJ1-3; 7 bases line up with TRBD1. V trimming: 5 bases; J trimming: 0 bases; junction bases outside the gene matches: 10. The germline V gene has CDR1 LNHDA and CDR2 SQIVND (reference sequence). The CDR3 is made up of 17 amino acids. The CDR3 spells CASSFGTARYSGNTIYF. In DNA form, the CDR3 reads TGTGCCAGTAGTTTCGGGACAGCAAGATACTCTGGAAACACCATATATTTT.

The V call is TRBV5-8, the J call TRBJ2-4, with D possibly being TRBD1 (6 bases). The V gene lost 5 bases and the J gene lost 1 base, with 19 bases spanning the gap. This CDR3 has 17 amino acids. Germline lookup yields CDR1 SGHTS and CDR2 YDEGEE. The CDR3 is CASRNLFAGAAKNIQYF. CDR3 in DNA: TGTGCCAGCAGGAATCTGTTTGCAGGGGCGGCCAAAAACATTCAGTACTTC.

The chain combines TRBV5-4 with TRBJ2-7; the match to TRBD1 covers 7 bases. The CDR3 has 15 amino acids. Germline trimming cut 0 bases from V and 2 bases from J; bases unmatched to any gene: 5. In germline, CDR1 is SGHNT, CDR2 YYREEE (reference sequence). CDR3: CASSLGQGIPYEQYV. Here the CDR3 DNA reads TGTGCCAGCAGCTTGGGACAGGGAATCCCCTACGAGCAGTACGTC.

The genes are TRBV14 and TRBJ2-3, with D possibly TRBD2 on 6 matching bases. V gave up 2 bases and J gave up 2 bases, with 14 bases separating them. This CDR3 is 16 amino acids long. Germline-derived CDR1 and CDR2 are SGHDN and FVKESK. CDR3 residues: CASSQISGTLTDTQYF. Here the CDR3 DNA reads TGTGCCAGCAGCCAAATCTCCGGGACTCTCACAGATACGCAGTATTTT.

The CDR3 bases are TGTGCCAGCAGCTTAGAGGGTCTAGGGGTTAACTATGGCTACACCTTC. Translating gives CASSLEGLGVNYGYTF. The chain has TRBV7-8 and TRBJ1-2; a weak D match, TRBD1 (5 bases). Per the germline V gene, CDR1 is SGHVS and CDR2 is FQNEAQ. V dropped 1 base and J dropped 1 base, with 13 bases sitting between them. The CDR3 consists of 16 residues.

The gene calls are TRBV7-9 and TRBJ2-1, with 10 bases aligning to TRBD1. The germline gives CDR1 SEHNR, CDR2 FQNEAQ (reference sequence). The CDR3 runs to 15 residues. Trimming took 3 bases from V and 6 from J; bases not matched to a gene: 5. For the CDR3, the DNA is TGTGCCAGCAGCTTGAGCGGGACAGGGGTCAATGAGCAGTTCTTC. Amino acids: CASSLSGTGVNEQFF. Based on the CDR3 plus reference TRBV7-9 and TRBJ2-1, the full variable domain is DTGVSQNPRHKITKRGQNVTFRCDPISEHNRLYWYRQTLGQGPEFLTYFQNEAQLEKSRLLSDRFSAERPKGSFSTLEIQRTEQGDSAMYLCASSLSGTGVNEQFFGPGTRLTVL.

This clone was seen more than once but under ten times. The CDR3 coding sequence is TGTGCCAGCAGCTTGCAGGGTGAGACCCAGTACTTC. Its protein is CASSLQGETQYF. J is TRBJ2-5 and V is TRBV5-6; possible D gene TRBD1, 5 bases. From germline, CDR1 is SGHDT and CDR2 YYEEEE. V dropped 1 base and J dropped 5 bases, with 6 bases sitting between them. CDR3 length: 12 amino acids.

V usage is TRBV5-1 and J usage is TRBJ1-3, with D unresolved. There are 16 residues in the CDR3. CDR1 is SGHRS and CDR2 is YFSETQ in the germline V gene. Trimming took 0 bases from V and 2 from J, leaving 12 bases between them. CDR3 nucleotide sequence: TGCGCCAGCAGCTTGGATGGGGTCGGGGCTGGAAACACCATATATTTT. This sequence encodes CASSLDGVGAGNTIYF. Full variable domain (outside the CDR3, taken from reference TRBV5-1 and TRBJ1-3): KAGVTQTPRYLIKTRGQQVTLSCSPISGHRSVSWYQQTPGQGLQFLFEYFSETQRNKGNFPGRFSGRQFSNSRSEMNVSTLELGDSALYLCASSLDGVGAGNTIYFGEGSWLTVV.